This T cell receptor (beta chain) stems from a study of early T cells in non-severe SARS-CoV-2 infection. Worth noting for this clonotype: The antigen is undetermined.

Study-level points and caveats: Database matching using VDJdb favored anti-spike CD8 responses, with private and CD4 specificities left missing.

Researchers tagged individual cDNA molecules with unique molecular identifiers. MiXCR, run by TCRdb on the 5' RACE reads, gives a single entry per CDR3 protein. The table shows tens of thousands of distinct CDR3 sequences, with about 12% occurring only once. V lost 5 bases and J 6 bases, leaving 17 bases between the germline ends. CDR1 SQVTM and CDR2 ANQGSEA come from the germline V gene. The CDR3 runs 14 residues. The source is an adult who was a healthcare worker with PCR-confirmed SARS-CoV-2 infection or an uninfected control (not recorded which). Sequenced sample: whole blood. The gene calls are TRBV29-1 and TRBJ2-1, with a weak D call TRBD1 (5 bases). The CDR3 bases are TGCAGCGTTCGATCGCGCCTAGGGGCCAATGAGCAGTTCTTC. Protein: CSVRSRLGANEQFF.